This passage covers 7 T cell receptor beta chains from one sample sequenced in a study of long-term antiretroviral therapy in people with HIV. Survey-level resolution applied to immunoSEQ assay v3.0. Measured with immunoSEQ multiplex PCR; TCRdb has only the in-frame clones, and not every one. The sample lists 25,000 to 30,000 clones, around 80% seen once, with 8.5% to 9.5% in the top ten. The starting material was unsorted PBMCs, obtained 3 years after starting antiretroviral therapy. These receptors all stem from a man in his forties with HIV.

CDR3 coding DNA: TGCGCCAGCAGCCCCGGGACAGGTCGAGAGCAGTACTTC. Protein: CASSPGTGREQYF. The chain employs TRBV5-1 and TRBJ2-5, with 8 bases that match TRBD1. V shed 4 bases, J shed 11 bases, and the junction held 10 bases outside the gene matches. The CDR3 extends over 13 amino acids. The germline V gene has CDR1 SGHRS and CDR2 YFSETQ. Full variable domain (missing parts from reference TRBV5-1 and TRBJ2-5): KAGVTQTPRYLIKTRGQQVTLSCSPISGHRSVSWYQQTPGQGLQFLFEYFSETQRNKGNFPGRFSGRQFSNSRSEMNVSTLELGDSALYLCASSPGTGREQYFGPGTRLLVL.

This chain connects TRBV15 to TRBJ1-5; D gene uncertain. The CDR3 is made up of 16 amino acids. V was pared by 0 bases and J by 2 bases, with 11 bases between. Germline V gene sequence: CDR1 LNHNV, CDR2 YYDKDF (reference sequence). The CDR3 bases are TGTGCCACCAGCAGAGAGGTCGGTCGGGGCAATCAGCCCCAGCATTTT. Translating it yields CATSREVGRGNQPQHF.

V gene TRBV7-6 combines with J gene TRBJ2-4; D remains unclear. Germline values: CDR1 SGHVS, CDR2 FNYEAQ. V was cut by 8 bases and J by 4 bases, with 9 bases left in between. This CDR3 is 12 amino acids long. The DNA for the CDR3 is TGTGCCAGCGGGGATGGGAAAAACATTCAGTACTTC. It codes for CASGDGKNIQYF.

This clone showed up just a few times. This chain uses TRBV7-7 with TRBJ2-1, with 10 bases fitting TRBD1. With 4 bases clipped from V and 5 bases from J, the junction kept 8 bases outside the gene matches. Germline V lookup: CDR1 SSHAT, CDR2 FNYEAQ (reference sequence). The CDR3 contains 16 residues. The CDR3 is CASSSGGDRGNNEQFF. DNA of the CDR3: TGTGCCAGCAGCTCGGGGGGGGACAGGGGAAACAATGAGCAGTTCTTC.

CDR3 DNA: TGTGCCAGTAGAGGACAGGGCTCAACTAATGAAAAACTGTTTTTT. This gives the protein CASRGQGSTNEKLFF. The rearrangement uses TRBV19 and TRBJ1-4; 8 bases match TRBD1. Trimming took 6 bases from V and 0 from J; bases not matched to a gene: 3. This CDR3 region has 15 residues. The germline CDR1 and CDR2 sequences are LNHDA and SQIVND (reference sequence). Combining the CDR3 with reference TRBV19 and TRBJ1-4 gives the whole variable domain DGGITQSPKYLFRKEGQNVTLSCEQNLNHDAMYWYRQDPGQGLRLIYYSQIVNDFQKGDIAEGYSVSREKKESFPLTVTSAQKNPTAFYLCASRGQGSTNEKLFFGSGTQLSVL.

The chain couples TRBV19 to TRBJ1-5; D remains ambiguous. The CDR3 spans 16 residues. Germline V gene data show CDR1 as LNHDA and CDR2 as SQIVND (reference sequence). V was shortened by 5 bases and J by 5 bases, with 19 bases between the two germline ends. CDR3 sequence reads: CASSLTSGSPDQPQHF. The CDR3 DNA follows: TGTGCCAGTAGTCTAACATCCGGCAGCCCGGATCAGCCCCAGCATTTT.

V gene TRBV2 combines with J gene TRBJ2-2; D possibly corresponds to TRBD2 (6 bases). In germline, CDR1 is SNHLY, CDR2 FYNNEI. The CDR3 loop spans 15 amino acids. The V end lost 6 bases, the J end lost 3 bases, and 14 bases lay between the germline ends. CDR3 DNA sequence: TGTGCCAGCAGGGGAACTAGCAGGGACACCGGGGAGCTGTTTTTT. Translating gives CASRGTSRDTGELFF. Complete variable domain (other parts from reference TRBV2 and TRBJ2-2): EPEVTQTPSHQVTQMGQEVILRCVPISNHLYFYWYRQILGQKVEFLVSFYNNEISEKSEIFDDQFSVERPDGSNFTLKIRSTKLEDSAMYFCASRGTSRDTGELFFGEGSRLTVL.